Listed here are 10 T cell receptor beta chains from one sample, sequenced in a study of radiation and T cells in renal cell carcinoma. Using immunoSEQ multiplex PCR, the repertoire was profiled, and TCRdb retains in-frame clones only, with some absent. This sample has 20,000 to 25,000 clones; nearly 60% occur once, and the top ten carry 20% to 25%. Treatment defined: treatment-naive control, cytoreductive nephrectomy. The material was tumor tissue, obtained from a patient whose treatment was nephrectomy without radiotherapy. The receptors come from a man aged 35-49 years with renal cell carcinoma.

Within the sample, this clone is medium-sized. This sequence joins TRBV27 and TRBJ2-2, with D perhaps TRBD1 (5 bases). V was cut by 5 bases and J by 6 bases, with 10 bases left in between. The CDR3 runs 13 residues. CDR1 is MNHEY and CDR2 is SMNVEV in the germline V gene (reference sequence). CDR3 nucleotides: TGTGCCAGCAGTCCGACAGTCGCCGGGGAGCTGTTTTTT. Its translation is CASSPTVAGELFF.

The chain joins TRBV30 to TRBJ2-3; 7 positions agree with TRBD2. The CDR3 loop spans 13 amino acids. Germline CDR1 GTSNPN, CDR2 SVGIG (reference sequence). J lost 4 bases, V lost 4 bases, and 5 bases had no gene match. The CDR3 bases are TGTGCCTGGAAGGTGGGAGGGTCAGATACGCAGTATTTT. Its protein product is CAWKVGGSDTQYF.

The genes are TRBV5-6 and TRBJ2-5; D is uncertain. The V gene lost 0 bases and the J gene lost 0 bases, with 18 bases spanning the gap. Germline CDR1 and CDR2: SGHDT and YYEEEE. This CDR3 has 18 amino acids. DNA of the CDR3: TGTGCCAGCAGCTTGGACCCCTCTAGGTTAGGGTACCAAGAGACCCAGTACTTC. Its translation is CASSLDPSRLGYQETQYF.

CDR3 DNA sequence: TGTGCCAGCAGCCCACCAGCAGGGGCCTACGAGCAGTACTTC. Its protein product is CASSPPAGAYEQYF. The J gene is TRBJ2-7, the V gene TRBV7-9; the D gene is possibly TRBD1 (6 bases). V was clipped by 5 bases and J by 2 bases, with 13 bases between them. This CDR3 region has 14 residues. CDR1 and CDR2 (germline): SEHNR, FQNEAQ (reference sequence).

The V gene is TRBV10-3, the J gene TRBJ2-3; 9 nucleotides agree with TRBD1. V lost 8 bases and J lost 1; bases outside the gene matches: 4. This CDR3 comprises 14 residues. Germline values: CDR1 ENHRY, CDR2 SYGVKD. In DNA, the CDR3 is TGTGCCATCCGGGGACAGGGACGCACAGATACGCAGTATTTT. Protein sequence: CAIRGQGRTDTQYF.

Only one count was recorded for this clone. The chain uses TRBV9 and TRBJ1-5; 12 bases align to TRBD1. From germline, CDR1 is SGDLS and CDR2 YYNGEE. V shed 4 bases, J shed 7 bases, and the junction held 6 bases outside the gene matches. This CDR3 region has 15 residues. This CDR3 is CASSLGTGGGQPQHF. The DNA of the CDR3 is TGTGCCAGCAGCCTTGGGACAGGGGGCGGGCAGCCCCAGCATTTT.

V gene TRBV9 combines with J gene TRBJ1-1; D is undetermined. V lost 0 bases, J lost 1 base, and 4 bases lay in between. The CDR3 consists of 13 residues. Germline V gene sequence: CDR1 SGDLS, CDR2 YYNGEE. CDR3 sequence (DNA): TGTGCCAGCAGCGTAGCATCGAACACTGAAGCTTTCTTT. Amino acids: CASSVASNTEAFF.

Only one count was recorded for this clone. J is TRBJ2-5 and V is TRBV6-4, with 12 nucleotides matching TRBD1. Germline V gene data show CDR1 as MRHNA and CDR2 as SNTAGT. V was clipped by 3 bases and J by 1 base; unmatched bases: 9. The CDR3 spans 18 residues. The CDR3 DNA is TGTGCCAGCAGTGAGGTGCGTGGGGGACAGGGGGCCCAAGAGACCCAGTACTTC. It is translated as CASSEVRGGQGAQETQYF.

This clone was detected only once. The chain recombines TRBV27 with TRBJ1-6; tentatively, D is TRBD1 (5 bases). Trimming left V 8 bases short and J 8 bases short, with 16 bases between. Looked up from germline, CDR1 is MNHEY and CDR2 is SMNVEV (reference sequence). The CDR3 loop spans 14 amino acids. CDR3 loop: CASASTGDYSPLHF. CDR3 nucleotides: TGTGCCAGCGCTTCTACAGGAGACTATTCACCCCTCCACTTT.

CDR3 DNA sequence: TGTGCCAGCATCATAGGAGGGACAGGGGAATATAGCAATCAGCCCCAGCATTTT. Its protein product is CASIIGGTGEYSNQPQHF. The rearrangement joins TRBV27 to TRBJ1-5; 10 positions match TRBD1. The CDR3 has 18 residues. V lost 7 bases and J lost 0; bases outside the gene matches: 12. Germline V gene sequence: CDR1 MNHEY, CDR2 SMNVEV (reference sequence).